Sequencing of this TCR beta chain was carried out in a study of cytomegalovirus exposure and HLA in healthy donors. The wider study: Prior work identified around 100 million unique TCR beta sequences in some 180 million T cells.

Study findings and constraints: For most TCR sequences rarity was the rule, although some public TCRs occurred in many donors.

Germline V CDR1 and CDR2: MNHEY, SMNVEV (reference sequence). The CDR3 runs 13 residues. V gave up 7 bases and J gave up 6 bases; unmatched junction bases: 6. In the case of this clone: The antigen remains undetermined.

The PCR made use of 60 Vbeta and 13 Jbeta primers. Per the authors' pipeline: Roughly 80 million unique TCR beta chains, around 10 million of them shared, were counted by a later analysis. TCRdb's table, derived via immunoSEQ multiplex PCR, lists solely in-frame clones and lacks some. V and J calls and clone size come straight from that table; D and trimming were deduced from the DNA. The data show 130,000 to 150,000 clones, roughly four fifths seen once. The TCR originated in a woman in her sixties or seventies in good health and CMV-seropositive. Specimen: PBMCs. The chain employs TRBV27 and TRBJ1-1; 9 nucleotides align to TRBD1. The CDR3 reads CASKLQGASEAFF. CDR3 in DNA: TGTGCCAGCAAGTTACAGGGGGCCTCTGAAGCTTTCTTT.